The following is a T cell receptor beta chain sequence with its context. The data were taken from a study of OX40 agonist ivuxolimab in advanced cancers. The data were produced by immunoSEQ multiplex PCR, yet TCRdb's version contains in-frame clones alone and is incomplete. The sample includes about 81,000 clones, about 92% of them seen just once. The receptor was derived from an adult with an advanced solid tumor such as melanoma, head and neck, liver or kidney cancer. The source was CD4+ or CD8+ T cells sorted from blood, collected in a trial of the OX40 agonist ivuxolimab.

The CDR3, as DNA: TGTGCCAGCAGCCGCCAGGTAGGGATGTACGAGCAGTACTTC. This translates into CASSRQVGMYEQYF. The rearrangement uses TRBV5-6 and TRBJ2-7; D remains unclear. Deletions cut 4 bases from V and 4 bases from J, with 15 bases between. Per the germline V gene, CDR1 is SGHDT and CDR2 is YYEEEE. CDR3 size: 14 residues.